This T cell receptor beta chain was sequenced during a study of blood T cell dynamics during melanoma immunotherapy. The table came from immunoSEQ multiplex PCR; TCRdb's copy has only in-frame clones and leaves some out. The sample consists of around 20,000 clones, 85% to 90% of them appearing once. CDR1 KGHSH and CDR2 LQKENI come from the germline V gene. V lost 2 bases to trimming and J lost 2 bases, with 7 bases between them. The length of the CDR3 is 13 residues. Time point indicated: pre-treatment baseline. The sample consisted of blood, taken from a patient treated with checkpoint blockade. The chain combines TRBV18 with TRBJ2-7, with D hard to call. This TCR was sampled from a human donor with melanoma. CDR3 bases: TGTGCCAGCTCACCAAGGCTAGCCTACGAGCAGTACTTC. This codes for CASSPRLAYEQYF.